These 2 T cell receptor beta chains were sequenced from one sample in a study of spatial heterogeneity in lung cancer. As for time point: sample taken at primary tumor resection. TCRdb passed the 5' RACE reads through MiXCR, listing each CDR3 protein once. The table records nearly 80,000 distinct CDR3 sequences, about 8.5% of them present only once. Sequences were derived from PBMCs, sampled at surgery. These receptors all come from a male donor with early-stage non-small cell lung cancer.

The chain has TRBV3-1 and TRBJ1-6; D not certain. CDR3 length equals 15 residues. Germline CDR1 reads LGHDT; CDR2 reads YNNKEL (reference sequence). The germline V and J ends were trimmed by 4 bases and 8 bases, with 15 bases remaining between them. The CDR3 nucleotides are TGTGCCAGCAGCCCGGGTGGAAAATGGGATTCACCCCTCCACTTT. Amino acid sequence: CASSPGGKWDSPLHF.

The rearrangement uses TRBV7-2 and TRBJ1-6; D is ambiguous. The V and J ends lost 5 bases and 3 bases respectively, with 5 bases between them. CDR3 length equals 13 residues. Germline loops: CDR1 SGHTA, CDR2 FQGNSA. The CDR3 DNA reads TGTGCCAGCAGCCCCAACTATAATTCACCCCTCCACTTT. Translation gives CASSPNYNSPLHF.